This T cell receptor (beta chain) was sequenced for a study of vaccination and CD4 T cells after COVID-19. Whole-study context: Post-vaccine sample collection happened at a median of about 10 weeks after dose two, ranging 14 to 241. In culture, cells were exposed to overlapping spike peptides from SARS-CoV-2, HCoV-NL63, HCoV-OC43 and HCoV-229E.

This CDR3 comprises 15 residues. Trimming took off 3 bases at V and 3 bases at J, with 15 bases between the two ends. The germline gives CDR1 DFQATT, CDR2 SNEGSKA (reference sequence). Turning to this clonotype: The antigen remains undetermined.

Treatment here: approximately nine-day PBMC culture with coronavirus spike peptide pools or control peptides (ViraFEST assay). The Oncomine TCR Beta short-read assay sequenced DNA from cultured CD4+ T cells. Genomic DNA extraction was carried out from cultured CD4+ T cells. TCRdb passed the PCR reads through MiXCR, listing each CDR3 protein once. The table includes about 18,000 distinct CDR3 sequences, about 75% detected once. The specimen was CD4+ T cells from blood, cultured in vitro. V gene TRBV20-1 combines with J gene TRBJ1-5; tentatively, D is TRBD1 (6 bases). The clonotype originates from a human donor who had recovered from COVID-19. The CDR3: CSASQPGHPNQPQHF. CDR3 DNA: TGCAGTGCTAGTCAACCGGGACACCCCAATCAGCCCCAGCATTTT.